Listed here are 3 T cell receptor beta chains from one sample, sequenced in a study of T-cell reconstitution after alpha-beta-depleted transplantation in children. A TCRbeta library incorporating unique molecular identifiers was prepared. TCRdb called the PCR reads again in MiXCR, with one record for every CDR3 protein. Of some 300,000 distinct CDR3 sequences in the sample, just over 7.5% were seen once. Overall study results and limits: A year had passed since transplant, and T-cell counts and diversity by then came mostly from newly produced T cells.

No antigen has been assigned to these receptors. The specimen was peripheral blood, collected 360 days after TCRalphabeta/CD19-depleted stem cell transplant. Receptors were obtained from a female patient aged 2-9 years who had a stem cell transplant for Fanconi anemia, so the T cells may come from the graft donor.

This clonotype was observed at least ten times. The chain carries TRBV2 and TRBJ2-7; TRBD2 matches 13 bases. Per the germline V gene, CDR1 is SNHLY and CDR2 is FYNNEI. The CDR3 runs 15 residues. V was pared by 7 bases and J by 2 bases, with 5 bases of the junction left unmatched. The CDR3 here is CASTLGLAGTYEQYF. The CDR3 DNA reads TGTGCCAGCACATTGGGACTAGCGGGAACCTACGAGCAGTACTTC.

This clonotype has at least ten counts. The genes are TRBV27 and TRBJ2-7; D not resolved. CDR3 length equals 13 residues. V lost 8 bases, J lost 4 bases, and 15 bases lay in between. Looked up from germline, CDR1 is MNHEY and CDR2 is SMNVEV (reference sequence). The CDR3 bases are TGTGCCAGCGCTCAAAGACTCCTATACGAGCAGTACTTC. Translated, it gives CASAQRLLYEQYF.

This chain links TRBV5-1 with TRBJ1-1, with no clear D. V lost 4 bases and J 0 bases, leaving 13 bases between the germline ends. This CDR3 is built from 15 residues. The germline gives CDR1 SGHRS, CDR2 YFSETQ. CDR3 DNA: TGCGCCAGCAGCCCACCCGAAGTAGTGAACACTGAAGCTTTCTTT. Encoded protein: CASSPPEVVNTEAFF.